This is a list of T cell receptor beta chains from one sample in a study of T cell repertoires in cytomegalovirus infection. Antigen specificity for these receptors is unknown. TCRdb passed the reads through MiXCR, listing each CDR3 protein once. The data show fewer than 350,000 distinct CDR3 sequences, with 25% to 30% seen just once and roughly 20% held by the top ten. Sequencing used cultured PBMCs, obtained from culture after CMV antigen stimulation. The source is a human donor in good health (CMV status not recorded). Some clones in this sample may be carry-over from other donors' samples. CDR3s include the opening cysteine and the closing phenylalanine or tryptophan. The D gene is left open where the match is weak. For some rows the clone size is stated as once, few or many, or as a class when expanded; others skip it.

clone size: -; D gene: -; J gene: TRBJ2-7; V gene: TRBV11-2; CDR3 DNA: TGTGCCAGCAGCCATGCAGACCAGGGGGGCGACGAGCAGTACTTC; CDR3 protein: CASSHADQGGDEQYF
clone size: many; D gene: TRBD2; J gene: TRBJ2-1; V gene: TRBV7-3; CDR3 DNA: TGTGCCAGCGGGGCGGGAGGATATAATGAGCAGTTCTTC; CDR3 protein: CASGAGGYNEQFF
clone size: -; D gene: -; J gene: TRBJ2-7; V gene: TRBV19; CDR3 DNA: TGTGCCAGTAAGAGGGACACGAGCTCCTACGAGCAGTACTTC; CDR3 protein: CASKRDTSSYEQYF
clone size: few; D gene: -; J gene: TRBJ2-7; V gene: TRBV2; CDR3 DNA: TGTGCCAGCGGGACGGGCCGTTCCTACGAGCAGTACTTC; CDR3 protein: CASGTGRSYEQYF
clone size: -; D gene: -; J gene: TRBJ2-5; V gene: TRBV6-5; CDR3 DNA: TGTGCCAGCAGTAGGGGGGGGGCTAGGATGTACTTC; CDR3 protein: CASSRGGARMYF
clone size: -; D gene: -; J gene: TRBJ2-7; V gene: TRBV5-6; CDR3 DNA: TGTGCCAGCAGCTGGGGGTCGGGTCGCTACGAGCAGTACTTC; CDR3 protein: CASSWGSGRYEQYF
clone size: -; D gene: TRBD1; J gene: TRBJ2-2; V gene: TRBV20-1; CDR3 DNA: TGCAGTGCTTTGGACAGGGGGGAGAACACCGGGGAGCTGTTTTTT; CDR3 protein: CSALDRGENTGELFF
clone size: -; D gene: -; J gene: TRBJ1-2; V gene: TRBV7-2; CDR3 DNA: TGTGCCAGCAGCTTAGGTCCGCCCTGGGGGCAGGGTAAATACGGCTACACCTTC; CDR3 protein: CASSLGPPWGQGKYGYTF
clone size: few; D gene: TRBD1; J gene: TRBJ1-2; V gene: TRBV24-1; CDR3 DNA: TGTGCCACCAGTGATTGGACTGGGACAGGGCAAGGCTACACCTTC; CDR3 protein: CATSDWTGTGQGYTF
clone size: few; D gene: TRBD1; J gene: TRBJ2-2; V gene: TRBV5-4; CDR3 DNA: TGTGCCAGCAGCGGGACAGAGTACACCGGGGAGCTGTTTTTT; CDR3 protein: CASSGTEYTGELFF
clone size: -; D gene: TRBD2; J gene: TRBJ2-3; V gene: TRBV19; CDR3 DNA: TGTGCCAGTAGTGCAAGACGCGGGAGGGATTCAGATACGCAGTATTTT; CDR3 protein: CASSARRGRDSDTQYF
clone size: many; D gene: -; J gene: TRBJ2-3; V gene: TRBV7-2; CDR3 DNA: TGTGCCAGCAGCGGGGAACAGGCAGATACGCAGTATTTT; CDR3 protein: CASSGEQADTQYF
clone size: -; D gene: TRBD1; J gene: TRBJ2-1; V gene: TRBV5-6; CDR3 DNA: TGTGCCAGCAGCTTTTGGACAGGGCAGAATGAGCAGTTCTTC; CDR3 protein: CASSFWTGQNEQFF
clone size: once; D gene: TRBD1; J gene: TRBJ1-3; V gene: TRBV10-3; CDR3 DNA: TGTGCCATCAAATCAACCGCAGGGGGTGGAAACACCATATATTTT; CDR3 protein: CAIKSTAGGGNTIYF
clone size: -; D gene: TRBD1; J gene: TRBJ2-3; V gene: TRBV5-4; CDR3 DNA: TGTGCCAGCAGTACCTCCGGGACAGGGACTAGCACAGATACGCAGTATTTT; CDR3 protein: CASSTSGTGTSTDTQYF
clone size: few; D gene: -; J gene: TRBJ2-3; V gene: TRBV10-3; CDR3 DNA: TGTGCCGTTAGCGGACGCACAGATACGCAGTATTTT; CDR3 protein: CAVSGRTDTQYF
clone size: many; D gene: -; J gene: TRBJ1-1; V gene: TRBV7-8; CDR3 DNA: TGTGCCAGCAGCTCCTGGGACCCGGACACTGAAGCTTTCTTT; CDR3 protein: CASSSWDPDTEAFF
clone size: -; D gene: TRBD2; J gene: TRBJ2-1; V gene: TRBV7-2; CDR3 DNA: TGTGCCAGCAGCTTAGAACTAGCGGGAAGGGGTGAGCAGTTCTTC; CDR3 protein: CASSLELAGRGEQFF
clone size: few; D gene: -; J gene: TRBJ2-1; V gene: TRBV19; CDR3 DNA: TGTGCCAGTAGTACAGCCGGGACCACCTACAATGAGCAGTTCTTC; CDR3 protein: CASSTAGTTYNEQFF
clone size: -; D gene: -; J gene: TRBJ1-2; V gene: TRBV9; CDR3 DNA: TGTGCCAGCAGCCTGTCGGGGGTGGGAGGCTACACCTTC; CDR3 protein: CASSLSGVGGYTF
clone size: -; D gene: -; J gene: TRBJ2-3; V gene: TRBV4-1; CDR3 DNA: TGCGCCAGCAGCCAAGTAGAGAGCGGCTCTAGCACAGATACGCAGTATTTT; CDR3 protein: CASSQVESGSSTDTQYF
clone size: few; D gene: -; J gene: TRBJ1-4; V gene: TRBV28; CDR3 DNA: TGTGCCAGCAGTTCTCCCCGACAGGCCAAGGGTGAAAAACTGTTTTTT; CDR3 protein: CASSSPRQAKGEKLFF
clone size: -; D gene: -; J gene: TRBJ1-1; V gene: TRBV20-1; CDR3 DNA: TGCAGTGCAGGAGGGCCAGGGATGAACACTGAAGCTTTCTTT; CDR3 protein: CSAGGPGMNTEAFF
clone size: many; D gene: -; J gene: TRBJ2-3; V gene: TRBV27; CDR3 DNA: TGTGCCAGCAGTTTATTAGGCACAGATACGCAGTATTTT; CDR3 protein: CASSLLGTDTQYF
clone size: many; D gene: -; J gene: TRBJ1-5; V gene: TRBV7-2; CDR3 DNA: TGTGCCAGCAGCCCACAGACTCTACTTAGCAATCAGCCCCAGCATTTT; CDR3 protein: CASSPQTLLSNQPQHF
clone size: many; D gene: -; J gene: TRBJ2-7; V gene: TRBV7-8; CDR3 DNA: TGTGCCAGCAGCTTAGAACAAGCCCGCGAGCAGTACTTC; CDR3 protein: CASSLEQAREQYF
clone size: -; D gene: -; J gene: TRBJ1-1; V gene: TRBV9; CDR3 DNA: TGTGCCAGCAGCGCCGCCGTACAGGGAACTGAAGCTTTCTTT; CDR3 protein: CASSAAVQGTEAFF
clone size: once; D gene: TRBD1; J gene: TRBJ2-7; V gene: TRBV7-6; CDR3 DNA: TGTGCCAGCAGCTTAGATGAGGGGGCCCGCTACGAGCAGTACTTC; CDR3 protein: CASSLDEGARYEQYF
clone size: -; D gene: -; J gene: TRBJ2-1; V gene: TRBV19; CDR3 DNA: TGTGCCAGTAGCCCTCCGGTGAGCTCCTACAATGAGCAGTTCTTC; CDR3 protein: CASSPPVSSYNEQFF
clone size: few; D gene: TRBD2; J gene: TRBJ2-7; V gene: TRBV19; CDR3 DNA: TGTGCCAGTAGTATAGGGGCGGGAGCCCCCTACGAGCAGTACTTC; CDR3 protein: CASSIGAGAPYEQYF
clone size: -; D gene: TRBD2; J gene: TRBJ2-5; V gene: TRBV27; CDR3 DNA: TGTGCCAGCAGTTTAACTCGGACTAGCGGACTCTACCAAGAGACCCAGTACTTC; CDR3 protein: CASSLTRTSGLYQETQYF
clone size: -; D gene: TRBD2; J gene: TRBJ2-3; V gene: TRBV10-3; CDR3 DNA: TGTGCCAGCAGAGGCGGGGGGGCCGCAGATACGCAGTATTTT; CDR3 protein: CASRGGGAADTQYF
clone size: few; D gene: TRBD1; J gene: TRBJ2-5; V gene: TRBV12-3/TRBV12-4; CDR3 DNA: TGTGCCAGCAGTTTATTGGGGACAGGGGGCCGTAACCCCGGTGAGACCCAGTACTTC; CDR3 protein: CASSLLGTGGRNPGETQYF
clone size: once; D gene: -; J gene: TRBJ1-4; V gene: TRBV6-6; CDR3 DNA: TGTGCCAGCAGTTACCGGCGGAATGAAAAACTGTTTTTT; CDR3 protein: CASSYRRNEKLFF